Listed here is a single T cell receptor beta chain. Its antigen is not known. The CDR3 spans 15 residues. CDR1 is SGHRS and CDR2 is YFSETQ in the germline V gene. V was trimmed by 2 bases and J by 3 bases, leaving 12 bases between them. One entry per CDR3 protein results from TCRdb running MiXCR on the RT-PCR reads. The sample has hundreds of thousands of distinct CDR3 sequences; 12% to 15% are singletons. The sample comes from a study of response to subunit inactivated influenza vaccine. General study points: Authors suggested that a seasonal influenza vaccination recruits few new T cells each time.

The origin of this receptor is a man between 50 and 59 years old who received an inactivated influenza vaccine. V gene TRBV5-1 combines with J gene TRBJ1-3; TRBD1 might be the D (5 bases). Sequencing was performed on PBMCs from blood, taken 14 days before vaccination. CDR3 bases: TGCGCCAGCAGCTTTGACGCTCAGGGTGGAAACACCATATATTTT. Encoded protein: CASSFDAQGGNTIYF. The complete variable domain, with remaining parts taken from reference TRBV5-1 and TRBJ1-3, reads KAGVTQTPRYLIKTRGQQVTLSCSPISGHRSVSWYQQTPGQGLQFLFEYFSETQRNKGNFPGRFSGRQFSNSRSEMNVSTLELGDSALYLCASSFDAQGGNTIYFGEGSWLTVV.